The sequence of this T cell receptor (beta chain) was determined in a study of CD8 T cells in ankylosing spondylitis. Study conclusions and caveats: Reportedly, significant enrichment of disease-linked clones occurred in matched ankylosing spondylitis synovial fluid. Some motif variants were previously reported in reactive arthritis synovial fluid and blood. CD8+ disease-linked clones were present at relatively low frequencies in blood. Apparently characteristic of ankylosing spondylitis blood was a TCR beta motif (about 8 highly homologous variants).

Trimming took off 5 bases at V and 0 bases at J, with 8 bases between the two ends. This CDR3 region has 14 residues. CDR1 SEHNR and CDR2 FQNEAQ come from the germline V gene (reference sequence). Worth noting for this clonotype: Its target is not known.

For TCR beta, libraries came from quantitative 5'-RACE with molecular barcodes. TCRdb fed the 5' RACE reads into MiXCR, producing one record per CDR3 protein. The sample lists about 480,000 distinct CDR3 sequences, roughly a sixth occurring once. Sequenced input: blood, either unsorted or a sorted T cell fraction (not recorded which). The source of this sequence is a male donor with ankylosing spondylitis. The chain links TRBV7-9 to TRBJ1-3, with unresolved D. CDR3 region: CASSRQDSGNTIYF. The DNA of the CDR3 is TGTGCCAGCAGCCGGCAGGACTCTGGAAACACCATATATTTT. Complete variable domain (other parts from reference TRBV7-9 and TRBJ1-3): DTGVSQNPRHKITKRGQNVTFRCDPISEHNRLYWYRQTLGQGPEFLTYFQNEAQLEKSRLLSDRFSAERPKGSFSTLEIQRTEQGDSAMYLCASSRQDSGNTIYFGEGSWLTVV.